This passage covers 22 T cell receptor beta chains from one sample sequenced in a study of regulatory T cells in long-lasting Graves disease. The time point denotes: newly diagnosed GD, antithyroid drugs for less than 3 months. Following extraction of RNA from PBMCs, that RNA was used to make the TCR library. Both iRepertoire HTBI primers and Arm-PCR of CDR3 regions were used to build the TCR beta libraries. TCRdb called the multiplex PCR reads again in MiXCR, with one record for every CDR3 protein. The sample records 440,000 or so distinct CDR3 sequences, 14% to 15% being singletons. This sample was shared with a second study, whose subject was T cells in Graves' hyperthyroidism and ophthalmopathy.

The source material was peripheral blood mononuclear cells (PBMCs), sampled at new diagnosis, from a patient treated with antithyroid drugs. These receptors were obtained from a woman aged 30 to 39 with Graves disease.

Many counts were recorded for this clonotype. The chain links TRBV4-1 to TRBJ2-3; D perhaps matches TRBD1 (6 bases). The closer fit of TRBJ2-7 to the DNA end suggests the J call may be wrong. The CDR3 has 16 residues. The germline V gene encodes CDR1 MGHRA and CDR2 YSYEKL. The CDR3 here is CASSPGTLPAGYEQYF. In DNA form, the CDR3 reads TGCGCCAGCAGCCCTGGGACACTCCCCGCGGGCTACGAGCAGTACTTC.

Many counts were recorded for this clonotype. The V call is TRBV5-5, the J call TRBJ2-3; possibly TRBD1 for D (5 bases). With 3 bases removed from V and 4 bases from J, the gap between germline ends came to 15 bases. Germline loops: CDR1 SGHKS, CDR2 YYEKEE (reference sequence). The CDR3 loop spans 15 amino acids. The CDR3 loop reads CASSWQGWSADTQYF. The CDR3 DNA reads TGTGCCAGCAGCTGGCAGGGTTGGAGCGCAGATACGCAGTATTTT.

The chain links TRBV7-9 to TRBJ1-1; possibly TRBD1 for D (5 bases). CDR3 size: 14 residues. Germline V lookup: CDR1 SEHNR, CDR2 FQNEAQ (reference sequence). Trimming took 1 base from V and 5 from J, leaving 11 bases between them. The CDR3 coding sequence is TGTGCCAGCAGCTTAGGCAGGGATTGGACTGAAGCTTTCTTT. Its translation: CASSLGRDWTEAFF.

This clonotype was picked up many times. The chain is built from TRBV4-1 and TRBJ2-7, with D perhaps matching TRBD2 (5 bases). CDR1 is MGHRA, CDR2 YSYEKL, per germline. The CDR3 has 15 residues. V was pared by 0 bases and J by 6 bases, with 15 bases between. This CDR3 is CASSQDYPSLGEQYF. In DNA, the CDR3 is TGCGCCAGCAGCCAAGATTACCCTAGCCTTGGCGAGCAGTACTTC.

The chain is built from TRBV7-2 and TRBJ2-1; no definite D call. This CDR3 is built from 15 residues. Between the trimmed V and J ends, which lost 1 base and 5 bases, there was a span of 12 bases. The germline gives CDR1 SGHTA, CDR2 FQGNSA. The CDR3 here is CASSLVLRADNEQFF. As DNA, the CDR3 is TGTGCCAGCAGCTTAGTCTTGCGTGCGGACAATGAGCAGTTCTTC.

This clonotype was counted many times. This rearrangement joins TRBV20-1 to TRBJ2-3; TRBD1 matches 8 bases. Germline assignment: CDR1 DFQATT and CDR2 SNEGSKA (reference sequence). The CDR3 loop spans 14 amino acids. Losses at the gene ends were 8 bases for V and 2 bases for J; bases not matched to a gene: 9. Here the CDR3 DNA reads TGCAGTATCCCCTGGACAGGGCACACAGATACGCAGTATTTT. It yields the protein CSIPWTGHTDTQYF.

This clonotype appeared a few times. The chain recombines TRBV28 with TRBJ2-3; D gene uncertain. Germline-derived CDR1 and CDR2 are MDHEN and SYDVKM. Between the trimmed V and J ends, which lost 5 bases and 7 bases, there was a span of 19 bases. This CDR3 contains 15 residues. The CDR3 DNA reads as TGTGCCAGCAGTGTCGACGGCGCGGCCCCGAATACGCAGTATTTT. It is translated as CASSVDGAAPNTQYF.

This clonotype occurred many times. The V call is TRBV6-1, the J call TRBJ2-7; no reliable D call. Between the trimmed V and J ends, which lost 1 base and 0 bases, there was a span of 4 bases. CDR1 and CDR2 (germline): MNHNS, SASEGT. The CDR3 totals 13 residues. As DNA, the CDR3 is TGTGCCAGCAGTGAAGACAACTCCTACGAGCAGTACTTC. The encoded protein is CASSEDNSYEQYF.

In its sample, this clonotype was seen many times. V and J are TRBV20-1 and TRBJ2-5, with 12 bases matching TRBD2. The ends lost 4 bases at V and 4 bases at J; junction bases unmatched: 19. The CDR3 has 19 amino acids. CDR1 and CDR2 (germline): DFQATT, SNEGSKA (reference sequence). This chain's CDR3 is CSAIPDQTSGRMWGETQYF. The CDR3 nucleotides read TGCAGTGCTATCCCGGACCAGACTAGCGGGAGAATGTGGGGAGAGACCCAGTACTTC.

This clonotype has a count of ten or more. This chain uses TRBV18 with TRBJ2-7, with D possibly TRBD2 on 6 matching bases. The germline V gene encodes CDR1 KGHSH and CDR2 LQKENI. The CDR3 loop spans 15 amino acids. V was cut by 3 bases and J by 4 bases, with 16 bases left in between. The CDR3 bases are TGTGCCAGCTCACCGGAAGGGACTCCGGTGTACGAGCAGTACTTC. Amino acids: CASSPEGTPVYEQYF.

The table lists this clonotype with a few counts. The chain recombines TRBV10-1 with TRBJ2-3, with 7 bases matching TRBD2. CDR3 length: 14 residues. V shed 6 bases, J shed 5 bases, and the junction held 8 bases outside the gene matches. Germline V lookup: CDR1 WNHNN, CDR2 SYGVQD (reference sequence). CDR3: CASRPGGSLDTQYF. CDR3 bases: TGCGCCAGCAGGCCCGGCGGGAGTCTAGATACGCAGTATTTT.

About this clonotype: This CDR3 fails to terminate in the conserved phenylalanine or tryptophan, so it likely reflects a read error. The CDR3 is CASSLADGDTQYS. In nucleotides, the CDR3 is TGTGCCAGCAGCTTGGCAGACGGAGATACGCAGTATTCT. The chain is built from TRBV7-3 and TRBJ2-3; D not resolved. The CDR3 sequence is 13 residues long. CDR1 SGHTA and CDR2 FQGTGA come from the germline V gene. V lost 3 bases, J lost 5 bases, and 9 bases lay in between.

The chain recombines TRBV7-9 with TRBJ2-3, with D perhaps TRBD2 (6 bases). V lost 1 base to trimming and J lost 4 bases, with 15 bases between them. CDR3 length: 16 residues. Looked up from germline, CDR1 is SEHNR and CDR2 is FQNEAQ (reference sequence). As DNA, the CDR3 is TGTGCCAGCAGCTTAGGTCGGGTCGGGAGCGCAGATACGCAGTATTTT. Translation gives CASSLGRVGSADTQYF.

The rearrangement joins TRBV9 to TRBJ1-1; D gene uncertain. The CDR3 spans 13 residues. Germline V CDR1 and CDR2: SGDLS, YYNGEE. V lost 2 bases and J 7 bases, leaving 12 bases between the germline ends. Here the CDR3 DNA reads TGTGCCAGCAGCGTTAACCAAGGTTATGAAGCTTTCTTT. It specifies CASSVNQGYEAFF.

This clonotype was counted many times. The chain employs TRBV20-1 and TRBJ2-7; 7 bases are shared with TRBD2. The CDR3 is 16 residues long. Trimming at V came to 6 bases and at J to 1 base, leaving 15 bases not matched to a gene. Germline V gives CDR1 DFQATT, CDR2 SNEGSKA (reference sequence). The CDR3 bases are TGCAGTGCCCATTGGGGAGGGCAGTCCTTATCCTACGAGCAGTACTTC. Encoded protein: CSAHWGGQSLSYEQYF.

V usage is TRBV29-1 and J usage is TRBJ2-4, with D possibly matching TRBD1 (7 bases). The germline gives CDR1 SQVTM, CDR2 ANQGSEA. V lost 1 base, J lost 1 base, and 17 bases lay in between. CDR3 length equals 17 residues. This chain's CDR3 is CSVEGRGQGVAKNIQYF. DNA for the CDR3: TGCAGCGTTGAAGGGAGGGGGCAGGGGGTTGCCAAAAACATTCAGTACTTC.

The chain is built from TRBV10-2 and TRBJ2-7; D is unclear. This CDR3 region has 15 residues. The germline CDR1 and CDR2 sequences are WSHSY and SAAADI. Trimming left V 3 bases short and J 2 bases short, with 14 bases between. The CDR3 spells CASSEVRSSPYEQYF. The DNA for the CDR3 is TGCGCCAGCAGTGAAGTTCGCAGTAGCCCCTACGAGCAGTACTTC.

This chain uses TRBV6-5 with TRBJ2-6; D remains ambiguous. Germline lookup yields CDR1 MNHEY and CDR2 SVGAGI. This CDR3 region has 16 residues. Trimming removed 0 bases at V and 2 bases at J, with 8 bases between. DNA for the CDR3: TGTGCCAGCAGTTACTCCGGATTTACTGGGGCCAACGTCCTGACTTTC. As protein: CASSYSGFTGANVLTF.

In DNA form, the CDR3 reads TGTGCCAGCAGCCGAGACGGCGGGGGAAGCTCCTACGAGCAGTACTTC. As protein: CASSRDGGGSSYEQYF. This chain joins TRBV12-3 or TRBV12-4 and TRBJ2-7, with TRBD2 matching 7 bases. The CDR3 length is 16 residues. Trimming removed 6 bases from V and 0 bases from J; junction bases left unmatched: 11.

This clonotype was counted at least ten times. The chain carries TRBV5-1 and TRBJ2-1, with D perhaps TRBD1 (6 bases). The V and J ends lost 0 bases and 8 bases respectively, with 15 bases between them. CDR1 is SGHRS, CDR2 YFSETQ, per germline. The CDR3 runs 15 residues. CDR3 in DNA: TGCGCCAGCAGCTTGGCAGGGCAGGGGCGGCATGAGCAGTTCTTC. This gives the protein CASSLAGQGRHEQFF.

The gene calls are TRBV15 and TRBJ1-4, with D unclear. The CDR3 contains 13 residues. CDR1 and CDR2 (germline): LNHNV, YYDKDF (reference sequence). The germline V and J ends were trimmed by 8 bases and 1 base, with 8 bases remaining between them. CDR3 protein: CATREGTNEKLFF. The DNA of the CDR3 is TGTGCCACCCGGGAGGGAACTAATGAAAAACTGTTTTTT.

The chain is built from TRBV6-6 and TRBJ2-2, with 7 nucleotides matching TRBD2. Germline CDR1 is MNHNY and CDR2 is SVGAGI (reference sequence). With V trimmed by 2 bases and J by 8 bases, 11 bases remained unmatched. The CDR3 spans 16 residues. CDR3 loop: CASSYEWGGGPGELFF. The CDR3 coding sequence is TGTGCCAGCAGTTACGAGTGGGGGGGGGGACCGGGGGAGCTGTTTTTT.